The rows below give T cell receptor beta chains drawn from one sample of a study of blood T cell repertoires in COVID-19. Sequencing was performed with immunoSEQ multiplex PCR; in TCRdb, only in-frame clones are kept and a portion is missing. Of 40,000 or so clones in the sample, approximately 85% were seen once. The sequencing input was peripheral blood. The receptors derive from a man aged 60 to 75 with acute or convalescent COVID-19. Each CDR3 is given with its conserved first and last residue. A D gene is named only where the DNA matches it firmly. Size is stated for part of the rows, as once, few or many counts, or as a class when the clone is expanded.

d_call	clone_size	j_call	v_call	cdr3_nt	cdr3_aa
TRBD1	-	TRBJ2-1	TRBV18	TGTGCCAGCTCACCAGGGACAGGGGGCCTCGATGAGCAGTTCTTC	CASSPGTGGLDEQFF
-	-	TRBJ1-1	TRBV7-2	TGTGCCAGCAGCTTAGATTTCGTCTCGAACACTGAAGCTTTCTTT	CASSLDFVSNTEAFF
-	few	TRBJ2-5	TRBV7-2	TGTGCCAGCAGCTTACCCGGGACCCAGTACTTC	CASSLPGTQYF
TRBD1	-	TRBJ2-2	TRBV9	TGTGCCAGCAGCCCCCGGGACAGGGGGACCGGGGAGCTGTTTTTT	CASSPRDRGTGELFF
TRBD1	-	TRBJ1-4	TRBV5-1	TGCGCCAGCAGCCTGGACAGGCCAACTAATGAAAAACTGTTTTTT	CASSLDRPTNEKLFF
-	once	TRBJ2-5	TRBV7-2	TGTGCCAGCAGTTCATCAGGGGTCCAAGAGACCCAGTACTTC	CASSSSGVQETQYF
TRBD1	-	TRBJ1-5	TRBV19	TGTGCCAGTAGTAGAGGACAGGGGAGCAATCAGCCCCAGCATTTT	CASSRGQGSNQPQHF
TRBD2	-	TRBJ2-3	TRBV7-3	TGTGCCAGCAGCTCCCGCTGGGGGGGGGATACGCAGTATTTT	CASSSRWGGDTQYF
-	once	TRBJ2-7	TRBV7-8	TGTGCCAGCAGCTTAATCCTCCAGGGGTTTTATTACGAGCAGTACTTC	CASSLILQGFYYEQYF
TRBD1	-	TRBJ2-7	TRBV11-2	TGTGCCAGCAGCCGACAGGGCTCCTACGAGCAGTACTTC	CASSRQGSYEQYF
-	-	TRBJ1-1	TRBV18	TGTGCCAGCTCACCGGGACAGAACACTGAAGCTTTCTTT	CASSPGQNTEAFF
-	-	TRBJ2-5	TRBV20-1	TGCAGTGCTAGGGGGCTGGAGACCCAGTACTTC	CSARGLETQYF
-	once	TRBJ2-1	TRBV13	TGTGCCAGCAGCAGAAAAAGGGGAAGTTTAAATGAGCAGTTCTTC	CASSRKRGSLNEQFF
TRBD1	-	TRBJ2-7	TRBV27	TGTGCCAGCAGTTTTTCCGACAGGGTCCTATACGAGCAGTACTTC	CASSFSDRVLYEQYF
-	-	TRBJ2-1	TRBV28	TGTGCCAGCACCCCTATGAGGGGGAGGCAGTTCTTC	CASTPMRGRQFF
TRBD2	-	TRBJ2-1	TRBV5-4	TGTGCCAGCAGCCCCCCCCTAGCGGGGACGGACAATGAGCAGTTCTTC	CASSPPLAGTDNEQFF
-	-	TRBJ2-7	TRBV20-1	TGCAGTGCTATTAGGGGATACGAGCAGTACTTC	CSAIRGYEQYF
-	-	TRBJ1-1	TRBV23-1	TGCGCCAGCAGTCAAAGTTCCCGGCCAGTGCGGTTTCACACTGAAGCTTTCTTT	CASSQSSRPVRFHTEAFF
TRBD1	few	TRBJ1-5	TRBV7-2	TGTGCCAGCAGCCTTTTAGGGGACAGGGTTAGCCAGCCCCAGCATTTT	CASSLLGDRVSQPQHF
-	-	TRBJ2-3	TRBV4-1	TGCGCCAGCAGTAACATGGGCGGGAGCACAGATACGCAGTATTTT	CASSNMGGSTDTQYF
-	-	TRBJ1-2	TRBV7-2	TGTGCCAGCAGCTTAGCCGGGGTCGGGGATGGCTACACCTTC	CASSLAGVGDGYTF
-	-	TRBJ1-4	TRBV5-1	TGCGCCAGCAGCTTACAGAAGACAGGCGGTAATGAAAAACTGTTTTTT	CASSLQKTGGNEKLFF
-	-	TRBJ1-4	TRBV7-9	TGTGCCAGCAGCTTAGAGCGGAAACTGTTTTTT	CASSLERKLFF
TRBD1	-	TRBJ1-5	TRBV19	TGTGCCAGTAGACCCGGGACAGGTCCTCAGCCCCAGCATTTT	CASRPGTGPQPQHF
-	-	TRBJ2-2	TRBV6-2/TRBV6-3	TGTGCCAGCAGTGGGACAAGCACCGGGGAGCTGTTTTTT	CASSGTSTGELFF
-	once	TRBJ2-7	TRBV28	TGTGCCACACGGGGTAGCGAGGCCTACGAGCAGTACTTC	CATRGSEAYEQYF
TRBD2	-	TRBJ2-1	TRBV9	TGTGCCAGCAGCGTGGTTAGCGGGAGTGATGAGCAGTTCTTC	CASSVVSGSDEQFF
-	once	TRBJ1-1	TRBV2	TGTGCCAGCAGGCCGGGACACGCGAACACTGAAGCTTTCTTT	CASRPGHANTEAFF